This T cell receptor beta chain stems from a study of blood T cells in healthy people across ages. This clonotype was seen just once. The junction differs from germline at one of its ends, possibly a read error. A J-beta primer mix and a sample-barcoded 5' primer were used in a second PCR of roughly 6 to 11 cycles. Tagging of each cDNA molecule was performed by a template-switch adaptor with 12 random nucleotides. TCRdb reprocessed the 5' RACE reads via MiXCR and lists one record per CDR3 protein. The table includes about 1.6 million distinct CDR3 sequences, approximately 32% detected once. The sample comprised blood. The sequence was collected from a woman aged 25 to 39 in good health.

The CDR3 region is CASSLGIGTSGRQGTQYF. For the CDR3, the DNA is TGTGCCAGCAGTCTTGGAATCGGGACTAGCGGGAGGCAAGGGACCCAGTACTTC. The rearrangement links TRBV5-6 to TRBJ2-5; 15 bases fit TRBD2. The CDR3 runs to 18 residues. Germline-derived CDR1 and CDR2 are SGHDT and YYEEEE.